Below, one T cell receptor (beta chain) is given with its context. Its antigen is still unknown. This sample was included in a study of vaccination and CD4 T cells after COVID-19. Background on the study: Collection of post-vaccine samples followed dose two by a median around 72 days, spanning a range of 14 to 241. The cells were exposed to overlapping spike peptides originating from SARS-CoV-2, HCoV-NL63, HCoV-OC43 and HCoV-229E for stimulation.

Indicated treatment: approximately nine-day PBMC culture with coronavirus spike peptide pools or control peptides (ViraFEST assay). Cultured CD4+ T-cell DNA underwent Oncomine TCR Beta short-read sequencing. Cultures of CD4+ T cells served as the source for extracting genomic DNA. TCRdb re-called the PCR reads through MiXCR, storing one row per CDR3 protein. The table shows some 16,000 distinct CDR3 sequences, with around half occurring only once. Notes on the study in general: When vaccine-specific clones from convalescent patients were examined, 304 of 307 were spike mono-reactive.

Between the trimmed V and J ends, which lost 0 bases and 4 bases, there was a span of 13 bases. This CDR3 has 15 amino acids. Germline V gene sequence: CDR1 SGHTA, CDR2 FQGTGA. The material sequenced was CD4+ T cells from blood, cultured in vitro. The rearrangement joins TRBV7-3 to TRBJ2-7; D possibly uses TRBD1 or TRBD2 (5 bases each). This receptor was obtained from a human donor who had recovered from COVID-19. The CDR3 sequence is CASSLTGGREYEQYF. CDR3 sequence (DNA): TGTGCCAGCAGCTTAACCGGTGGCAGGGAGTACGAGCAGTACTTC.